This T cell receptor beta chain was identified during a study of human T cells and chemical hapten exposure. Overall study findings and caveats: Relative to control repertoires, expanded TCRs gave rise to significantly more large CDR3 similarity clusters.

Time point given: patch test 3, about 24 weeks after DPC sensitization. Described treatment: therapeutic diphenylcyclopropenone sensitization with weekly scalp DPC. TCRdb itself ran the RACE reads through MiXCR, one entry per CDR3 protein. The sample includes roughly 71,000 distinct CDR3 sequences, around 10% of them seen just once. Trimming took 10 bases from V and 3 from J, leaving 13 bases between them. The CDR3 is made up of 13 amino acids. Per the germline V gene, CDR1 is SEHNR and CDR2 is FQNEAQ (reference sequence). Details on this clonotype: Its antigen is unidentified.

This clonotype originated in a woman between 50 and 59 years old with alopecia areata. Some clones in this sample may be carry-over from other donors' samples. Sequenced material: whole blood, taken in connection with sensitization to the hapten diphenylcyclopropenone (DPC). J is TRBJ2-1 and V is TRBV7-9; D is possibly TRBD2 (5 bases). The CDR3 nucleotides read TGTGCCATCTTGGGGAGTAGCTACAATGAGCAGTTCTTC. Translation gives CAILGSSYNEQFF.